Presented here are 10 T cell receptor beta chains from one specimen sequenced in a study of T cell repertoires in cytomegalovirus infection. TCRdb re-analysed the reads in MiXCR, keeping a single row per CDR3 protein. This sample has about 740,000 distinct CDR3 sequences, with 35% to 45% found just once. Sequences were obtained from PBMCs. These receptors came from a human donor in good health (CMV status not recorded). Some clones in this sample may be carry-over from other donors' samples.

The V call is TRBV19, the J call TRBJ2-7; weak D call: TRBD1 (6 bases). CDR1 is LNHDA, CDR2 SQIVND, per germline (reference sequence). Trimming pared 5 bases from V and 3 bases from J, leaving 14 bases between. The CDR3 consists of 14 residues. Here the CDR3 DNA reads TGTGCCAGTAGTCCCGAGGGGGAAATCTACGAGCAGTACTTC. Translated, it gives CASSPEGEIYEQYF.

This clonotype was seen more than once but under ten times. The V gene is TRBV19, the J gene TRBJ2-7; a weak D match, TRBD1 (6 bases). Germline values: CDR1 LNHDA, CDR2 SQIVND (reference sequence). The CDR3 is 14 amino acids. The ends were cut back, 6 bases at V and 0 bases at J, with 12 bases in the middle. CDR3 in DNA: TGTGCCAGTAGACGGCAGGGGACCTCCTACGAGCAGTACTTC. Amino acid sequence: CASRRQGTSYEQYF. Full variable domain (remainder filled in from reference TRBV19 and TRBJ2-7): DGGITQSPKYLFRKEGQNVTLSCEQNLNHDAMYWYRQDPGQGLRLIYYSQIVNDFQKGDIAEGYSVSREKKESFPLTVTSAQKNPTAFYLCASRRQGTSYEQYFGPGTRLTVT.

The chain employs TRBV7-2 and TRBJ1-6; no clear D. This CDR3 spans 14 amino acids. The ends were cut back, 7 bases at V and 6 bases at J, with 13 bases in the middle. Germline V gene data show CDR1 as SGHTA and CDR2 as FQGNSA. CDR3 in amino acids: CASNNQVVNSPLHF. Here the CDR3 DNA reads TGTGCCAGCAACAACCAGGTCGTTAATTCACCCCTCCACTTT.

The chain recombines TRBV6-8 with TRBJ1-5, with unresolved D. V gave up 6 bases and J gave up 0 bases, with 9 bases separating them. CDR3 length equals 14 residues. Germline V CDR1 and CDR2: MNHGY, SAAAGT. The CDR3 DNA reads TGTGCCAGCAGGCCTACACATAGCAATCAGCCCCAGCATTTT. This translates into CASRPTHSNQPQHF.

In this sample, this clonotype turned up once. At one end the junction does not follow the germline gene, possibly because of a read error. The chain recombines TRBV28 with TRBJ1-1; no clear D. CDR1 MDHEN and CDR2 SYDVKM come from the germline V gene. This CDR3 spans 16 amino acids. In nucleotides, the CDR3 is TGTTCCAGCAGTACCCCATACGGGTTCGGGAACACTGAAGCTTTCTTT. It is translated as CSSSTPYGFGNTEAFF.

The rearrangement joins TRBV27 to TRBJ2-6, with TRBD1 matching over 8 bases. CDR3 length: 19 residues. With V trimmed by 5 bases and J by 2 bases, 14 bases remained unmatched. Germline assignment: CDR1 MNHEY and CDR2 SMNVEV (reference sequence). CDR3 protein: CASSTPRRQGPAGANVLTF. CDR3 sequence (DNA): TGTGCCAGCAGTACACCAAGACGACAGGGGCCGGCTGGGGCCAACGTCCTGACTTTC. The full variable domain, rest sourced from reference TRBV27 and TRBJ2-6, is EAQVTQNPRYLITVTGKKLTVTCSQNMNHEYMSWYRQDPGLGLRQIYYSMNVEVTDKGDVPEGYKVSRKEKRNFPLILESPSPNQTSLYFCASSTPRRQGPAGANVLTFGAGSRLTVL.

V is TRBV7-3 and J is TRBJ2-3; perhaps TRBD2 as D (6 bases). The CDR3 consists of 14 residues. The V end was cut by 7 bases, the J end by 2 bases, with 13 bases between. Germline V gene data show CDR1 as SGHTA and CDR2 as FQGTGA. CDR3 nucleotides: TGTGCCAGCACCGAAGGCGGGAACACAGATACGCAGTATTTT. Protein sequence: CASTEGGNTDTQYF.

This clonotype was seen a handful of times. The chain carries TRBV4-2 and TRBJ2-1, with 10 bases fitting TRBD2. V lost 4 bases and J lost 10; bases outside the gene matches: 7. Looked up from germline, CDR1 is LGHNA and CDR2 is YNFKEQ. The CDR3 length is 14 residues. Written as DNA, the CDR3 is TGTGCCAGCAGCCCGCTAGCGGGAGTTGGGGAGCAGTTCTTC. It yields the protein CASSPLAGVGEQFF.

The chain recombines TRBV25-1 with TRBJ2-7; D might be TRBD2 (5 bases). V lost 4 bases to trimming and J lost 6 bases, with 13 bases between them. This CDR3 is 13 amino acids long. The germline V gene has CDR1 MGHDK and CDR2 SYGVNS. The CDR3 region has the DNA TGTGCCAGCAGTGCCGGGAACTTGCCCGAGCAGTACTTC. Residues: CASSAGNLPEQYF.

J is TRBJ2-7 and V is TRBV28, with 7 bases matching TRBD2. This CDR3 has 12 residues. Germline V lookup: CDR1 MDHEN, CDR2 SYDVKM. Unmatched junction bases numbered 3, after V lost 6 bases and J lost 4 bases. CDR3 coding DNA: TGTGCCAGCAGGCGTAGCGGGTACGAGCAGTACTTC. It encodes CASRRSGYEQYF.